What follows describes a single TCR beta chain. As yet, its antigen is unknown. This record belongs to a study of CD4 T cells in relation to SARS-CoV-2 and coronaviruses. The unexposed donors gave CD4+ T cells in about 2010-2019, prior to COVID-19. Isolation of CD4+ T cells took place after roughly nine days in culture. Assay: immunoSEQ multiplex PCR; the TCRdb copy retains only in-frame clones and omits some. Among roughly 18,000 clones listed, about 70% were seen once. Germline assignment: CDR1 SGHDT and CDR2 YYEEEE. The CDR3 contains 15 residues. Trimming took off 0 bases at V and 5 bases at J, with 11 bases between the two ends.

V usage is TRBV5-6 and J usage is TRBJ1-4, with D hard to call. This receptor was obtained from a human donor in good health. The sequenced sample consisted of CD4+ T cells from PBMCs, cultured in vitro. The CDR3 spells CASSLGAVGNEKLFF. Here the CDR3 DNA reads TGTGCCAGCAGCTTGGGGGCAGTAGGGAATGAAAAACTGTTTTTT.